Reported below is one T cell receptor beta chain. The data derive from a study of metastatic and nonmetastatic thyroid tumors. As originally analysed: To classify distant metastasis in papillary thyroid cancer, a model was built from CDR3 differences across clinicopathological groups. TCRdb reanalyzed the PCR reads with MiXCR. Clone size and V and J calls follow TCRdb, not the original study. The table has over 14,000 clones, roughly 24% seen once. Germline CDR1 is DFQATT and CDR2 is SNEGSKA (reference sequence). The V gene end was trimmed by 6 bases and the J gene end by 5 bases; junction bases not matched to a gene: 11. The CDR3 length is 14 residues. Each patient came to thyroid surgery without any prior treatment (of any kind).

This sequence was found in a female donor with papillary thyroid cancer or a benign thyroid nodule (not recorded which). Some clones in this sample may be carry-over from other donors' samples. The sample taken for sequencing was tumor tissue. This rearrangement joins TRBV20-1 to TRBJ2-7; 9 nucleotides agree with TRBD2. DNA of the CDR3: TGCAGTGCCCCTACGACTAGCGGCTTCAACGAGCAGTACTTC. It specifies CSAPTTSGFNEQYF.